This note documents a single T cell receptor beta chain sequence. Its cognate antigen is unknown. The protocol was immunoSEQ multiplex PCR, while the TCRdb copy is restricted to in-frame clones and leaves out a portion. The top ten clones hold under 0.4% of a sample with tens of thousands of clones, roughly 89% of them seen once. Germline-derived CDR1 and CDR2 are LGHNA and YNFKEQ. There are 16 residues in the CDR3. The ends lost 0 bases at V and 8 bases at J; junction bases unmatched: 10. The record originates from a study of OX40 agonist ivuxolimab in advanced cancers. The study's findings and limits: At 0.1-3.0 mg/kg, partial responders had clonal expansion among the lowest observed.

Peripheral blood came from all dose cohorts at three timepoints. The rearrangement joins TRBV4-2 to TRBJ1-2; 9 bases line up with TRBD1. This clonotype was sampled from an adult with an advanced solid tumor such as melanoma, head and neck, liver or kidney cancer. The specimen was CD4+ or CD8+ T cells sorted from blood, collected in a trial of the OX40 agonist ivuxolimab. CDR3 residues: CASSQEGAGTGNGYTF. Here the CDR3 DNA reads TGTGCCAGCAGCCAAGAGGGGGCGGGGACAGGGAACGGCTACACCTTC.